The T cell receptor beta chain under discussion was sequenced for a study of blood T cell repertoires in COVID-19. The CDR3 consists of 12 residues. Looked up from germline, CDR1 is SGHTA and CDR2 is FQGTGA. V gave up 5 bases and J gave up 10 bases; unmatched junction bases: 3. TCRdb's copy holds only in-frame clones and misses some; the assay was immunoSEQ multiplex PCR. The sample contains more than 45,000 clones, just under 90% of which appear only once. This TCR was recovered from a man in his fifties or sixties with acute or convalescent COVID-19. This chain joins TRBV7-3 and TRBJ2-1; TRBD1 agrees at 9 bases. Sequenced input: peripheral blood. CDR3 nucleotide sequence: TGTGCCAGCAGCCCGGGACAGGGAGAGCAGTTCTTC. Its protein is CASSPGQGEQFF.